The next 18 T cell receptor beta chains were all read from a single sample in a study of T cell responses to AZD1222 COVID-19 vaccine. Produced via immunoSEQ multiplex PCR; TCRdb's table is partial and in-frame only. The sample includes tens of thousands of clones, 79% seen only once; the top ten take about 20%. The sequencing here drew on peripheral blood, taken on day 0 of MenACWY control vaccination. All receptors derive from an adult in good health.

CDR3 nucleotide sequence: TGTGCCAGCTCAATCGAACAGGGGAGCGGGAGGAACGAGCAGTACTTC. It codes for CASSIEQGSGRNEQYF. The chain uses TRBV18 and TRBJ2-7, with TRBD2 matching over 9 bases. The CDR3 sequence is 16 residues long. Germline CDR1 KGHSH, CDR2 LQKENI. J lost 5 bases, V lost 5 bases, and 13 bases had no gene match.

This chain connects TRBV30 to TRBJ1-5; 8 nucleotides agree with TRBD1. V dropped 2 bases and J dropped 4; count of bases not matched to a gene: 10. The germline V gene has CDR1 GTSNPN and CDR2 SVGIG (reference sequence). The CDR3 is 16 amino acids. CDR3 loop: CAWSFPKQGGNQPQHF. For the CDR3, the DNA is TGTGCCTGGAGTTTCCCAAAACAGGGGGGGAATCAGCCCCAGCATTTT.

The chain joins TRBV18 to TRBJ1-6; D is unclear. The V gene lost 0 bases and the J gene lost 10 bases, with 10 bases spanning the gap. This CDR3 region has 14 residues. Germline CDR1 and CDR2: KGHSH and LQKENI. CDR3 amino acids: CASSPPLIGSPLHF. The CDR3 DNA reads TGTGCCAGCTCACCACCGTTAATAGGCTCACCCCTCCACTTT. Variable domain in full (rest from reference TRBV18 and TRBJ1-6): NAGVMQNPRHLVRRRGQEARLRCSPMKGHSHVYWYRQLPEEGLKFMVYLQKENIIDESGMPKERFSAEFPKEGPSILRIQQVVRGDSAAYFCASSPPLIGSPLHFGNGTRLTVT.

V usage is TRBV4-2 and J usage is TRBJ2-2, with TRBD2 identical over 8 bases. This CDR3 is built from 16 residues. CDR1 LGHNA and CDR2 YNFKEQ come from the germline V gene. Trimming at V came to 0 bases and at J to 5 bases, leaving 5 bases not matched to a gene. The CDR3 loop reads CASSQEITSGTGELFF. In DNA, the CDR3 is TGTGCCAGCAGCCAAGAAATCACTAGCGGTACCGGGGAGCTGTTTTTT.

The chain links TRBV5-1 to TRBJ1-6; D call uncertain. The V gene's germline CDR1 is SGHRS and CDR2 YFSETQ. The CDR3 has 16 amino acids. The V end lost 4 bases, the J end lost 6 bases, and 17 bases lay between the germline ends. This chain's CDR3 is CASSLVGRQFNSPLHF. In DNA, the CDR3 is TGCGCCAGCAGCCTGGTTGGAAGGCAGTTTAATTCACCCCTCCACTTT.

This sequence joins TRBV6-5 and TRBJ1-2, with TRBD1 matching over 7 bases. V shed 2 bases and J 7 bases; nucleotides not matched to a gene: 7. Germline V gene lookup returns CDR1 MNHEY and CDR2 SVGAGI. This CDR3 region has 14 residues. DNA of the CDR3: TGTGCCAGCAGTTACCTGACAGGGATGGTTGGCTACACCTTC. Residues: CASSYLTGMVGYTF.

This chain links TRBV3-1 (or the pseudogene TRBV3-2) with TRBJ1-4; D unclear. The CDR3 has 15 residues. V gave up 4 bases and J gave up 4 bases, with 13 bases separating them. The germline V gene encodes CDR1 LGHDT and CDR2 YNNKEL (reference sequence). The CDR3 sequence is CASSPRRTNNEKLFF. The DNA for the CDR3 is TGTGCCAGCAGCCCCCGACGGACGAATAATGAAAAACTGTTTTTT.

This chain joins TRBV30 and TRBJ1-2, with unresolved D. The CDR3 consists of 13 residues. Trimming took 2 bases from V and 4 from J, leaving 11 bases between them. Germline loops: CDR1 GTSNPN, CDR2 SVGIG (reference sequence). DNA for the CDR3: TGTGCCTGGAGTCTCGGAGGACGCTATGGCTACACCTTC. Translated, it gives CAWSLGGRYGYTF.

This clone was counted once. The chain links TRBV30 to TRBJ2-3; D unresolved. Germline V gives CDR1 GTSNPN, CDR2 SVGIG (reference sequence). The CDR3 sequence is 13 residues long. V lost 2 bases and J lost 2, with 8 bases in between. CDR3: CAWSPRLTDTQYF. CDR3 coding DNA: TGTGCCTGGAGTCCCAGACTCACAGATACGCAGTATTTT.

The rearrangement joins TRBV11-2 to TRBJ2-1; D is uncertain. This CDR3 region has 17 residues. CDR1 is SGHAT, CDR2 FQNNGV, per germline. The germline V and J ends were trimmed by 2 bases and 0 bases, with 14 bases remaining between them. CDR3 sequence: CASSLYQTSSSYNEQFF. The DNA of the CDR3 is TGTGCCAGCAGCTTATACCAGACATCGAGCTCCTACAATGAGCAGTTCTTC.

The chain links TRBV30 to TRBJ1-2, with TRBD1 as a possible D gene (6 bases). CDR1 and CDR2 (germline): GTSNPN, SVGIG (reference sequence). Trimming removed 1 base from V and 3 bases from J, with 18 bases in between. The CDR3 consists of 16 residues. The CDR3, as DNA: TGTGCCTGGAGTGCAACAGGGCTTTGGAGGTACTATGGCTACACCTTC. The encoded protein is CAWSATGLWRYYGYTF.

This clone was detected only once. The V and J genes are TRBV5-6 and TRBJ1-1, with 10 bases matching TRBD1. V dropped 4 bases and J dropped 3; count of bases not matched to a gene: 3. Germline V gives CDR1 SGHDT, CDR2 YYEEEE. The CDR3 is made up of 14 amino acids. The CDR3: CASSIGQGDTEAFF. For the CDR3, the DNA is TGTGCCAGCAGCATCGGACAGGGGGACACTGAAGCTTTCTTT.

The chain links TRBV14 to TRBJ2-4; TRBD1 aligns across 9 bases. The V and J ends lost 2 bases and 10 bases, in that order; junction bases with no gene match: 9. Germline CDR1 reads SGHDN; CDR2 reads FVKESK. CDR3 size: 15 residues. The CDR3 reads CASSQHSTGGRIQYF. In DNA, the CDR3 is TGTGCCAGCAGCCAACATTCGACAGGGGGGAGGATTCAGTACTTC.

The V and J genes are TRBV11-3 and TRBJ1-2; D perhaps matches TRBD1 (5 bases). Trimming shortened V by 7 bases and J by 8 bases, and 17 bases separated the two germline ends. The CDR3 runs 13 residues. Germline loops: CDR1 SGHNT, CDR2 YENEEA. Written as DNA, the CDR3 is TGTGCCAGCACCCCCGAGGGGCAATACGGCTACACCTTC. This gives the protein CASTPEGQYGYTF.

V gene TRBV28 combines with J gene TRBJ1-6; D is ambiguous. V was clipped by 2 bases and J by 6 bases, with 2 bases between them. Germline CDR1 reads MDHEN; CDR2 reads SYDVKM. The length of the CDR3 is 12 residues. The CDR3 reads CASSLINSPLHF. The DNA for the CDR3 is TGTGCCAGCAGTTTAATTAATTCACCCCTCCACTTT.

This clone is a singleton in its sample. The chain carries TRBV19 and TRBJ1-2; TRBD1 aligns across 7 bases. The V gene end was trimmed by 6 bases and the J gene end by 4 bases; junction bases not matched to a gene: 5. Per germline, CDR1 LNHDA and CDR2 SQIVND (reference sequence). CDR3 size: 13 residues. The CDR3 region is CASSPAGGYGYTF. CDR3 DNA: TGTGCCAGTAGCCCTGCAGGGGGCTATGGCTACACCTTC.

This sequence joins TRBV4-1 and TRBJ1-2; D unresolved. Trimming cost V 1 base and J 7 bases, with 7 bases left between them. This CDR3 has 12 residues. CDR1 is MGHRA, CDR2 YSYEKL, per germline. The CDR3 nucleotides are TGCGCCAGCAGCCAAGGGACGGTTGGCTACACCTTC. Translated, it gives CASSQGTVGYTF.

The CDR3 protein is CASRALGNTIYF. As DNA, the CDR3 is TGTGCCAGCCGCGCCCTCGGAAACACCATATATTTT. V usage is TRBV28 and J usage is TRBJ1-3; D uncertain. The CDR3 runs 12 residues. Germline V gives CDR1 MDHEN, CDR2 SYDVKM. Trimming left V 8 bases short and J 4 bases short, with 9 bases between.